This T cell receptor beta chain is drawn from a study of PD-1 blockade in classical Hodgkin lymphoma. Across the study: Once every 2 weeks, patients received intravenous nivolumab at 3 mg/kg. Study results and caveats: Complete responders possessed baseline diversity comparable to newly diagnosed patients. As was reported, newly diagnosed patients showed lower baseline TCR diversity than healthy donors did.

Data came from immunoSEQ multiplex PCR; TCRdb stores just in-frame clones and leaves some out. This table has some 15,000 clones, around four fifths appearing once. Concerning this clone: Its antigen remains unidentified.

The patients all showed relapse after autologous stem cell transplantation, while their brentuximab vedotin exposure varied. Best responses were complete response, partial response or progressive disease. This CDR3 contains 17 residues. Trimming removed 5 bases from V and 0 bases from J, with 18 bases in between. Germline CDR1 reads KGHSH; CDR2 reads LQKENI. The gene calls are TRBV18 and TRBJ2-3, with a tentative D call TRBD2 (6 bases). This receptor was taken from a human donor with classical Hodgkin lymphoma. The starting material was peripheral blood mononuclear cells (PBMCs), obtained before the second cycle of nivolumab. The CDR3 loop is CASSARRGTGSTDTQYF. The CDR3 nucleotides read TGTGCCAGCTCAGCCCGACGCGGGACGGGCAGCACAGATACGCAGTATTTT. The full variable domain, in which reference TRBV18 and TRBJ2-3 provide the parts outside the CDR3, is NAGVMQNPRHLVRRRGQEARLRCSPMKGHSHVYWYRQLPEEGLKFMVYLQKENIIDESGMPKERFSAEFPKEGPSILRIQQVVRGDSAAYFCASSARRGTGSTDTQYFGPGTRLTVL.